What follows are 14 T cell receptor beta chains derived from one specimen sequenced in a study of cytomegalovirus exposure and HLA in healthy donors. Amplification used 60 Vbeta primers and 13 Jbeta primers. TCRdb's table, derived via immunoSEQ multiplex PCR, lists solely in-frame clones and lacks some. Among 200,000 to 250,000 clones, under 85% were seen once, and the ten largest hold about 1.7%. Material: PBMCs. These receptors all come from a man between 50 and 59 years old in good health and CMV-seronegative.

The V gene is TRBV11-2, the J gene TRBJ2-1, with TRBD2 matching over 13 bases. V lost 1 base and J lost 8; bases outside the gene matches: 11. This CDR3 comprises 18 residues. Germline CDR1 is SGHAT and CDR2 is FQNNGV. The CDR3 region has the DNA TGTGCCAGCAGCTTAGGAGGGACTAGCGGGATTTGGGGCGATGAGCAGTTCTTC. Translation gives CASSLGGTSGIWGDEQFF. The full variable domain, with the rest looked up from reference TRBV11-2 and TRBJ2-1, is EAGVAQSPRYKIIEKRQSVAFWCNPISGHATLYWYQQILGQGPKLLIQFQNNGVVDDSQLPKDRFSAERLKGVDSTLKIQPAKLEDSAVYLCASSLGGTSGIWGDEQFFGPGTRLTVL.

This clone was detected only a few times. The rearrangement uses TRBV7-2 and TRBJ1-2; the D gene is possibly TRBD1 (5 bases). V was shortened by 4 bases and J by 3 bases, with 12 bases between the two germline ends. This CDR3 region has 14 residues. Germline CDR1 SGHTA, CDR2 FQGNSA. The CDR3 DNA is TGTGCCAGCAGCTCCTCCAGGGATTACTATGGCTACACCTTC. This codes for CASSSSRDYYGYTF.

The J gene is TRBJ2-1, the V gene TRBV28, with 10 bases aligning to TRBD2. The J segment lost 6 bases and the V segment lost 5 bases, leaving 10 bases of the junction unmatched. CDR1 is MDHEN and CDR2 is SYDVKM in the germline V gene. The CDR3 has 16 residues. CDR3 DNA sequence: TGTGCCAGCAGTCTAGGGGGACTAGCGAGGATCAATGAGCAGTTCTTC. It specifies CASSLGGLARINEQFF. The entire variable domain, with the rest obtained from reference TRBV28 and TRBJ2-1, is as follows: DVKVTQSSRYLVKRTGEKVFLECVQDMDHENMFWYRQDPGLGLRLIYFSYDVKMKEKGDIPEGYSVSREKKERFSLILESASTNQTSMYLCASSLGGLARINEQFFGPGTRLTVL.

This chain uses TRBV6-6 with TRBJ1-5; TRBD1 is a possible D gene (6 bases). Per germline, CDR1 MNHNY and CDR2 SVGAGI (reference sequence). V was clipped by 0 bases and J by 2 bases, with 8 bases between them. This CDR3 has 15 residues. In DNA, the CDR3 is TGTGCCAGCAGTTACTCTGCAGGGGGCAATCAGCCCCAGCATTTT. It codes for CASSYSAGGNQPQHF.

The chain is built from TRBV7-9 and TRBJ1-4; the match to TRBD1 covers 9 bases. Germline CDR1 reads SEHNR; CDR2 reads FQNEAQ (reference sequence). J lost 8 bases, V lost 5 bases, and 12 bases had no gene match. The CDR3 spans 16 residues. This chain's CDR3 is CASSQPGTGLVEKLFF. CDR3 bases: TGTGCCAGCAGCCAACCCGGGACAGGGTTAGTGGAAAAACTGTTTTTT.

The chain uses TRBV5-8 and TRBJ1-5, with D hard to call. The CDR3 totals 15 residues. Looked up from germline, CDR1 is SGHTS and CDR2 is YDEGEE. With 3 bases removed from V and 0 bases from J, the gap between germline ends came to 10 bases. The CDR3 spells CASSSRGYSNQPQHF. The CDR3 DNA reads as TGTGCCAGCAGCTCTCGCGGTTATAGCAATCAGCCCCAGCATTTT.

The chain has TRBV19 and TRBJ2-7, with 7 positions matching TRBD1. The germline V gene encodes CDR1 LNHDA and CDR2 SQIVND (reference sequence). V dropped 6 bases and J dropped 5; count of bases not matched to a gene: 7. There are 13 residues in the CDR3. The CDR3 DNA sequence: TGTGCCAGTAGCAAGGACAGGAACCACGAGCAGTACTTC. It translates to CASSKDRNHEQYF.

The chain recombines TRBV7-9 with TRBJ2-1; TRBD1 is a possible D gene (5 bases). Trimming removed 5 bases at V and 9 bases at J, with 11 bases between. The CDR3 length is 12 residues. Germline assignment: CDR1 SEHNR and CDR2 FQNEAQ (reference sequence). The CDR3, as DNA: TGTGCCAGCAGCCCCGACAGTCCTGAGCAGTTCTTC. Translating gives CASSPDSPEQFF.

The chain combines TRBV4-2 with TRBJ1-5; no clear D gene. Germline-derived CDR1 and CDR2 are LGHNA and YNFKEQ. CDR3 length: 16 amino acids. V shed 0 bases and J shed 0 bases, with 9 bases lying between them. The CDR3 region has the DNA TGTGCCAGCAGCCAAGATCTGGGCTATAGCAATCAGCCCCAGCATTTT. Its translation: CASSQDLGYSNQPQHF.

For this clone: Other DNA sequences in the sample encode the same CDR3. The chain has TRBV18 and TRBJ1-3; possibly TRBD1 for D (5 bases). The CDR3 is 15 amino acids. CDR1 and CDR2 from the germline V gene are KGHSH and LQKENI. V gave up 2 bases and J gave up 3 bases, with 11 bases separating them. The CDR3 region has the DNA TGTGCCAGCTCACCAGGCCGGCAGGGTGGAAACACCATATATTTT. Protein sequence: CASSPGRQGGNTIYF.

This chain connects TRBV7-2 to TRBJ2-3; TRBD2 matches 11 bases. V was clipped by 4 bases and J by 2 bases; unmatched bases: 5. The CDR3 sequence is 16 residues long. CDR1 SGHTA and CDR2 FQGNSA come from the germline V gene. DNA of the CDR3: TGTGCCAGCAGCTCCGGACTAGCGGGTTTCACAGATACGCAGTATTTT. Protein: CASSSGLAGFTDTQYF.

The chain carries TRBV18 and TRBJ1-1; D is unclear. V was trimmed by 0 bases and J by 3 bases, leaving 5 bases between them. The CDR3 consists of 13 residues. Germline V gene data show CDR1 as KGHSH and CDR2 as LQKENI. CDR3 residues: CASSPPLYTEAFF. The DNA for the CDR3 is TGTGCCAGCTCACCACCCCTTTACACTGAAGCTTTCTTT.

The chain is built from TRBV25-1 and TRBJ1-1; D call uncertain. Looked up from germline, CDR1 is MGHDK and CDR2 is SYGVNS. Trimming left V 4 bases short and J 6 bases short, with 9 bases between. CDR3 length: 12 amino acids. As DNA, the CDR3 is TGTGCCAGCAGTGCTGTCCCCCCTGAAGCTTTCTTT. Translating it yields CASSAVPPEAFF.

The chain joins TRBV6-6 to TRBJ2-3; D possibly corresponds to TRBD1 (5 bases). Germline V CDR1 and CDR2: MNHNY, SVGAGI (reference sequence). The CDR3 contains 14 residues. The V end lost 4 bases, the J end lost 1 base, and 9 bases lay between the germline ends. CDR3 bases: TGTGCCAGCAGTTTGCAGGGCCGCACAGATACGCAGTATTTT. Amino acid sequence: CASSLQGRTDTQYF.